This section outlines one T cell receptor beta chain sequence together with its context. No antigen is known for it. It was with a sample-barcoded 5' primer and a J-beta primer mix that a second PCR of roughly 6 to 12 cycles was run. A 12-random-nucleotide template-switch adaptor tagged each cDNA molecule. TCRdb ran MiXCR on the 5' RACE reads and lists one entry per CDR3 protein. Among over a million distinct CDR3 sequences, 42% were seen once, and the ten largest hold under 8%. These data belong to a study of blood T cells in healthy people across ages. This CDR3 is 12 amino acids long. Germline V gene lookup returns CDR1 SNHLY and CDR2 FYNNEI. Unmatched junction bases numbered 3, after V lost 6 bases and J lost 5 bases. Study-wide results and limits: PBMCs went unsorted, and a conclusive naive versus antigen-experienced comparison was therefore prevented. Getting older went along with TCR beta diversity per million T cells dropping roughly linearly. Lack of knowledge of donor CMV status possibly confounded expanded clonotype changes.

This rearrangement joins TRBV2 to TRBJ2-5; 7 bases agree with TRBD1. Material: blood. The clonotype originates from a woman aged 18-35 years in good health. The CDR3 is CASSTGVETQYF. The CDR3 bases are TGTGCCAGCAGCACAGGGGTCGAGACCCAGTACTTC.